A single sample gave rise to the 27 T cell receptor beta chains below, sequenced in a study of CXCR3-negative and CXCR3-positive naive CD8 T cells. Libraries were UMI-labeled 5' RACE TRB cDNA. TCRdb reprocessed the 5' RACE reads and stores each CDR3 protein as one record, lacking DNA. There are around 50,000 distinct CDR3 sequences in the sample, with around 20% held by the top ten. The sequencing sample was made of memory CD8+ T cells from blood. The receptor source for this set is a human donor in good health. Some clones in this sample may be carry-over from other donors' samples.

The V gene is TRBV29-1, the J gene TRBJ1-1. The germline CDR1 and CDR2 sequences are SQVTM and ANQGSEA. This CDR3 has 12 residues. The CDR3 here is CSVEVLNTEAFF.

The chain employs TRBV6-4 and TRBJ2-5; TCRdb selects TRBD1, and the lack of DNA leaves this call unchecked. The CDR3 contains 15 residues. Germline values: CDR1 MRHNA, CDR2 SNTAGT. This CDR3 is CASSPSTGGPETQYF.

This chain connects TRBV7-8 to TRBJ2-2; there is no DNA to check the TCRdb D call of TRBD2. This CDR3 spans 22 amino acids. Germline-derived CDR1 and CDR2 are SGHVS and FQNEAQ. The CDR3 protein is CASSLQPPGTSSLWLNTGELFF.

The chain combines TRBV18 with TRBJ2-7; TCRdb's D call of TRBD1 is untestable without DNA. The CDR3 is 16 residues long. Germline-derived CDR1 and CDR2 are KGHSH and LQKENI. The CDR3 is CASSLGRQGLSYEQYF. The entire variable domain, with the rest obtained from reference TRBV18 and TRBJ2-7, is as follows: NAGVMQNPRHLVRRRGQEARLRCSPMKGHSHVYWYRQLPEEGLKFMVYLQKENIIDESGMPKERFSAEFPKEGPSILRIQQVVRGDSAAYFCASSLGRQGLSYEQYFGPGTRLTVT.

The chain joins TRBV20-1 to TRBJ2-1; without DNA, the TCRdb call of TRBD2 cannot be checked. The germline V gene has CDR1 DFQATT and CDR2 SNEGSKA (reference sequence). The CDR3 spans 13 residues. The CDR3 loop reads CSASRGRDDEQFF.

The J gene is TRBJ1-1, the V gene TRBV13; TCRdb outputs TRBD1, but without DNA this stays unchecked. The germline gives CDR1 PRHDT, CDR2 FYEKMQ (reference sequence). There are 15 residues in the CDR3. CDR3 sequence reads: CASSPGGGLLSEAFF.

This chain uses TRBV10-3 with TRBJ1-5. There are 17 residues in the CDR3. The germline CDR1 and CDR2 sequences are ENHRY and SYGVKD. The CDR3 is CAISDADRENSNQPQHF.

The chain recombines TRBV6-1 with TRBJ1-5. Germline assignment: CDR1 MNHNS and CDR2 SASEGT. The CDR3 loop spans 15 amino acids. CDR3 amino acids: CASSLDLGSNQPQHF.

The chain couples TRBV12-3 or TRBV12-4 to TRBJ1-2; checking the TCRdb D call of TRBD1 is not possible without DNA. CDR3 length: 15 residues. The CDR3 sequence is CASSSGGTAFYGYTF.

The gene calls are TRBV6-5 and TRBJ1-4. The CDR3 totals 16 residues. Looked up from germline, CDR1 is MNHEY and CDR2 is SVGAGI. The CDR3 sequence: CASSYSAGMFGEKLFF.

The rearrangement uses TRBV7-6 and TRBJ2-7; there is no DNA to check the TCRdb D call of TRBD1. The CDR3 sequence is 15 residues long. Germline CDR1 and CDR2: SGHVS and FNYEAQ. CDR3: CASSLAGAGDYEQYF.

The V call is TRBV28, the J call TRBJ2-1; TCRdb reports TRBD1, a call that lacks DNA to check it against. Looked up from germline, CDR1 is MDHEN and CDR2 is SYDVKM. The CDR3 sequence is 15 residues long. The CDR3 spells CASSLLTAPYNEQFF.

The rearrangement uses TRBV28 and TRBJ2-1; the D call from TCRdb, TRBD2, cannot be confirmed without DNA. The CDR3 contains 14 residues. The germline gives CDR1 MDHEN, CDR2 SYDVKM. CDR3: CASRGLNDVDEQFF.

The chain employs TRBV4-3 and TRBJ1-2. CDR3 length: 14 amino acids. From germline, CDR1 is LGHNA and CDR2 YSLEER. CDR3 loop: CASSQGQYSYGYTF.

The chain employs TRBV29-1 and TRBJ2-7; lacking DNA, the TRBD1 call made by TCRdb goes unchecked. Germline CDR1 and CDR2: SQVTM and ANQGSEA. The CDR3 runs 14 residues. The CDR3 region is CSVNRAVGSYEQYF.

The chain recombines TRBV7-2 with TRBJ1-2; TCRdb reports TRBD1, a call that lacks DNA to check it against. The length of the CDR3 is 15 residues. Per the germline V gene, CDR1 is SGHTA and CDR2 is FQGNSA. The CDR3 reads CASSLEGITNYGYTF. The variable domain in full, completed from reference TRBV7-2 and TRBJ1-2, reads GAGVSQSPSNKVTEKGKDVELRCDPISGHTALYWYRQSLGQGLEFLIYFQGNSAPDKSGLPSDRFSAERTGGSVSTLTIQRTQQEDSAVYLCASSLEGITNYGYTFGSGTRLTVV.

The chain uses TRBV2 and TRBJ2-3. The length of the CDR3 is 12 residues. Germline assignment: CDR1 SNHLY and CDR2 FYNNEI. This chain's CDR3 is CASSVNTDTQYF.

The chain recombines TRBV4-3 with TRBJ1-1; TCRdb names TRBD1, which stays unverified in the absence of DNA. CDR1 and CDR2 from the germline V gene are LGHNA and YSLEER. This CDR3 has 16 residues. The CDR3 protein is CASSQTFEGTNTEAFF.

This chain links TRBV20-1 with TRBJ2-7; the TRBD2 assignment by TCRdb is unverifiable without DNA. This CDR3 spans 19 amino acids. From germline, CDR1 is DFQATT and CDR2 SNEGSKA (reference sequence). CDR3 region: CSARSSNGAYRMEPYEQYF.

The chain couples TRBV6-2 or TRBV6-3 to TRBJ1-5; lacking DNA, the TRBD1 call made by TCRdb goes unchecked. CDR1 MNHEY and CDR2 SVGEGT come from the germline V gene. CDR3 size: 16 residues. The CDR3 loop is CASSFPRRGLSEPQHF.

The V gene is TRBV3-1, the J gene TRBJ2-7; TCRdb lists TRBD1, though no DNA is available to test this call. The V gene's germline CDR1 is LGHDT and CDR2 YNNKEL (reference sequence). CDR3 size: 15 residues. The CDR3 region is CASSLGVGERYEQYF.

CDR3 region: CASSRTERTDTRYF. The chain couples TRBV27 to TRBJ2-3. CDR3 size: 14 residues. Germline CDR1 MNHEY, CDR2 SMNVEV (reference sequence).

V is TRBV18 and J is TRBJ2-7. The CDR3 covers 13 residues. Germline V gene sequence: CDR1 KGHSH, CDR2 LQKENI. The CDR3 spells CASSPGSSYEQYF.

This sequence joins TRBV15 and TRBJ2-3; the D call from TCRdb, TRBD1, cannot be confirmed without DNA. The CDR3 runs 17 residues. Germline CDR1 LNHNV, CDR2 YYDKDF (reference sequence). CDR3: CATSRGSDRQIADTQYF. Filled out from reference TRBV15 and TRBJ2-3, the complete variable domain reads DAMVIQNPRYQVTQFGKPVTLSCSQTLNHNVMYWYQQKSSQAPKLLFHYYDKDFNNEADTPDNFQSRRPNTSFCFLDIRSPGLGDTAMYLCATSRGSDRQIADTQYFGPGTRLTVL.

The gene calls are TRBV9 and TRBJ2-7. From germline, CDR1 is SGDLS and CDR2 YYNGEE. This CDR3 has 15 residues. The CDR3 is CASSVGGGTAYEQYF.

V usage is TRBV4-3 and J usage is TRBJ1-2; TCRdb returns TRBD1, unconfirmable since there is no DNA. Germline V CDR1 and CDR2: LGHNA, YSLEER. This CDR3 region has 16 residues. The CDR3 sequence is CASSQAPQGAPYGYTF.

The chain uses TRBV6-5 and TRBJ2-3; no DNA is available, so the TRBD2 call from TCRdb remains unchecked. The germline V gene has CDR1 MNHEY and CDR2 SVGAGI. The CDR3 contains 17 residues. The CDR3 here is CARSKNSGGTSTDTQYF.